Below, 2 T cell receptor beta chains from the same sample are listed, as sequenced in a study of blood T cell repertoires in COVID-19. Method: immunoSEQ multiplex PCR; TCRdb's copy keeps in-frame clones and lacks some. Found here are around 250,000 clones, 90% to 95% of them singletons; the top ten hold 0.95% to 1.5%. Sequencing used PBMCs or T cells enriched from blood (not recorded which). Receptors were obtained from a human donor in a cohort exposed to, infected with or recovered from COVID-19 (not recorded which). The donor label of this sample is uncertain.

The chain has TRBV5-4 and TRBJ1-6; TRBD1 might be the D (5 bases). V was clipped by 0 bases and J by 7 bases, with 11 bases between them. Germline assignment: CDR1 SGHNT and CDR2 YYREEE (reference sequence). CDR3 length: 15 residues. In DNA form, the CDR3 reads TGTGCCAGCAGCTTGGGGCAGGGCCAAAATTCACCCCTCCACTTT. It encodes CASSLGQGQNSPLHF.

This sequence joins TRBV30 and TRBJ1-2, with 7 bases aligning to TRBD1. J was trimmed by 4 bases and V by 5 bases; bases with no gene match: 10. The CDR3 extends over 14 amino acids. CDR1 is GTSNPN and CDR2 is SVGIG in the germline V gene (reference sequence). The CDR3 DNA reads TGTGCCTGGCGGCGGGACAGTGGTTCCTATGGCTACACCTTC. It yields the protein CAWRRDSGSYGYTF.